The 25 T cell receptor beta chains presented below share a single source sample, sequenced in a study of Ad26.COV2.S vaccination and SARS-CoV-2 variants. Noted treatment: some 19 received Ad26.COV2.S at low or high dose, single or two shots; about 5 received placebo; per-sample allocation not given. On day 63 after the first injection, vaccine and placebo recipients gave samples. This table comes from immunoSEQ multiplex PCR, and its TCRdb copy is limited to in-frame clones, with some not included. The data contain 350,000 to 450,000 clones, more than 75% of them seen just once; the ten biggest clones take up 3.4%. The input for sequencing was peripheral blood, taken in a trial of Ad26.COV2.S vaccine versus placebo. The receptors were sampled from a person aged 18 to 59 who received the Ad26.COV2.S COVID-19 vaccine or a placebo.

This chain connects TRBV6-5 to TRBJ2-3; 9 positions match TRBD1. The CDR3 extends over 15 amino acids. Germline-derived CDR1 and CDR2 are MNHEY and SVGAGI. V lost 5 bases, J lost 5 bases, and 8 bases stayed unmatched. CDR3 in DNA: TGTGCCAGCAGTCTACCCGGGACAGGGATAGATACGCAGTATTTT. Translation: CASSLPGTGIDTQYF.

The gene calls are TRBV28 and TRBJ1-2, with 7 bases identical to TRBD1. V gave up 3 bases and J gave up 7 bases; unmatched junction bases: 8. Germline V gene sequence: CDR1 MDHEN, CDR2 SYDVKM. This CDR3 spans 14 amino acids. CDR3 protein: CASSFQGGIPGYTF. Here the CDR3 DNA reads TGTGCCAGCAGTTTTCAGGGGGGAATTCCTGGCTACACCTTC.

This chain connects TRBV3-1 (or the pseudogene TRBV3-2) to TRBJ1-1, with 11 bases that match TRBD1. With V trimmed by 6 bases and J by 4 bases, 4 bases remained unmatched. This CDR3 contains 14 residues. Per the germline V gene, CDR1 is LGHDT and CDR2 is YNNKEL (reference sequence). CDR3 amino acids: CASSSGTGGTEAFF. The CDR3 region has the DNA TGTGCCAGCAGTTCCGGGACAGGGGGCACTGAAGCTTTCTTT.

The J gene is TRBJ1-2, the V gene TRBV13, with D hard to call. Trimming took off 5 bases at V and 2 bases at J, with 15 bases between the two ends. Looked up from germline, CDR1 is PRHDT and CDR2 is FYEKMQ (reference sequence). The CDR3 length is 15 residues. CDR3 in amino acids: CASSLRPGSNYGYTF. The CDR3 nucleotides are TGTGCCAGCAGCCTGAGACCGGGCTCGAACTATGGCTACACCTTC. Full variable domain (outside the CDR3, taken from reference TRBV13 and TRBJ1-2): AAGVIQSPRHLIKEKRETATLKCYPIPRHDTVYWYQQGPGQDPQFLISFYEKMQSDKGSIPDRFSAQQFSDYHSELNMSSLELGDSALYFCASSLRPGSNYGYTFGSGTRLTVV.

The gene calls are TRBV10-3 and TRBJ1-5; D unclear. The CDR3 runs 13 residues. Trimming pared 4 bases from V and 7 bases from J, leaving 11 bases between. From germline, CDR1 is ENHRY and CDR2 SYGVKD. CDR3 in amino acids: CAISVEVGQPQHF. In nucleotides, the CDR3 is TGTGCCATCAGTGTCGAGGTAGGACAGCCCCAGCATTTT.

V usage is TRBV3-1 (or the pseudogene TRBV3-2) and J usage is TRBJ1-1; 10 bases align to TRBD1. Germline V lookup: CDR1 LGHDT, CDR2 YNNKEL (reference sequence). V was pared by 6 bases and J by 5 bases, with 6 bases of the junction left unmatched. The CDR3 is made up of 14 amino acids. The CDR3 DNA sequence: TGTGCCAGCAGTTTATCGGGACAGGGGACTGAAGCTTTCTTT. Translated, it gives CASSLSGQGTEAFF.

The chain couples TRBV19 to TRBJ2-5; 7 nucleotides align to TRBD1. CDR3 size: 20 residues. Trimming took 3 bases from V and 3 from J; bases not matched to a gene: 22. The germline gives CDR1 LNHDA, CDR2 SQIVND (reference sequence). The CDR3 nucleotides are TGTGCCAGTAGTATCCTCCCTGTCACAACGAGGACAGGTCTAGAAGAGACCCAGTACTTC. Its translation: CASSILPVTTRTGLEETQYF.

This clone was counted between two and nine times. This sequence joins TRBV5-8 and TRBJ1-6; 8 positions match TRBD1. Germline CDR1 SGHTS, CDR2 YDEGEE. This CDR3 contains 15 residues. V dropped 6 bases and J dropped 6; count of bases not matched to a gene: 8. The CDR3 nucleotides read TGTGCCAGCACCTTACGGGACAGGCGTAATTCACCCCTCCACTTT. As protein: CASTLRDRRNSPLHF.

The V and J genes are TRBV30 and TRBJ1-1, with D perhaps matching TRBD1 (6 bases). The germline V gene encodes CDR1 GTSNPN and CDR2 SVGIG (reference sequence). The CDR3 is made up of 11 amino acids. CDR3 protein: CTGIGGTEAFF. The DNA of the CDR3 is TGTACAGGGATAGGAGGCACTGAAGCTTTCTTT.

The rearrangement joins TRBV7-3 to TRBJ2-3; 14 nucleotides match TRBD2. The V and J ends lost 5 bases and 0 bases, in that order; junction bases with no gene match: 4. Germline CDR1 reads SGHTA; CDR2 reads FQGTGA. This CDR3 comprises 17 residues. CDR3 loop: CASSPGLAGASTDTQYF. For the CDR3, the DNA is TGTGCCAGCAGCCCGGGACTAGCGGGGGCTAGCACAGATACGCAGTATTTT. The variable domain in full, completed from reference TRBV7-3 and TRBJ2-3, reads GAGVSQTPSNKVTEKGKYVELRCDPISGHTALYWYRQSLGQGPEFLIYFQGTGAADDSGLPNDRFFAVRPEGSVSTLKIQRTERGDSAVYLCASSPGLAGASTDTQYFGPGTRLTVL.

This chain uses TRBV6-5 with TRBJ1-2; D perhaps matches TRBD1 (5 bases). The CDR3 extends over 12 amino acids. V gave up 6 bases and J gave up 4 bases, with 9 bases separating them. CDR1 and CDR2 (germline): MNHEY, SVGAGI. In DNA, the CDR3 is TGTGCCAGCAGCCCCGGGGCCTATGGCTACACCTTC. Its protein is CASSPGAYGYTF.

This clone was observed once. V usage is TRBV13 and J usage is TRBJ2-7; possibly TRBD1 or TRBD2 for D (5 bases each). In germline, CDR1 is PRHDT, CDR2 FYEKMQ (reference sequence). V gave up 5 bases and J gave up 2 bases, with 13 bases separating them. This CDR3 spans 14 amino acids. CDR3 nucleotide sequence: TGTGCCAGCAGCAACCGGGACCTAGCCTACGAGCAGTACTTC. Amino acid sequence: CASSNRDLAYEQYF.

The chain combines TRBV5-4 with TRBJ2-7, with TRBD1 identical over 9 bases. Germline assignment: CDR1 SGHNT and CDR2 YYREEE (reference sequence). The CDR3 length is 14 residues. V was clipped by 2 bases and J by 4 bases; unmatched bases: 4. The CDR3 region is CASSFGQGLYEQYF. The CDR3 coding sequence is TGTGCCAGCAGCTTCGGACAGGGGTTGTACGAGCAGTACTTC.

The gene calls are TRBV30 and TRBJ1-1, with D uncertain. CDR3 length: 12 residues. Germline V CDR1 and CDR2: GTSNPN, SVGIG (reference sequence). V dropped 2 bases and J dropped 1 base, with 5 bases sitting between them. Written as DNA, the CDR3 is TGTGCCTGGAGTCCCAGGAACACTGAAGCTTTCTTT. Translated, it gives CAWSPRNTEAFF.

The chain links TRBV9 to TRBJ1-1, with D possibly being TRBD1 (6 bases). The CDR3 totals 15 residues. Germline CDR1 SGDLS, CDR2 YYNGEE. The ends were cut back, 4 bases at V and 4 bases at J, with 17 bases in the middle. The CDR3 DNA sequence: TGTGCCAGCAGCCCAACTAAGGGGGGTGGCACTGAAGCTTTCTTT. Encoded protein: CASSPTKGGGTEAFF.

CDR3 coding DNA: TGCAGCGTTGAAGGTCTGGCTTACGAGCAGTACTTC. Its protein is CSVEGLAYEQYF. The V gene is TRBV29-1, the J gene TRBJ2-7; no definite D call. With 1 base removed from V and 4 bases from J, the gap between germline ends came to 8 bases. This CDR3 contains 12 residues. CDR1 and CDR2 (germline): SQVTM, ANQGSEA.

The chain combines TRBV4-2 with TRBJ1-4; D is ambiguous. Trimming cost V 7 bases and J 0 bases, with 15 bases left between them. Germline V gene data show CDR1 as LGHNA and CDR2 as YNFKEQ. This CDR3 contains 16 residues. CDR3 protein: CASTPGKGATNEKLFF. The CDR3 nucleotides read TGTGCCAGCACCCCGGGGAAGGGAGCAACTAATGAAAAACTGTTTTTT.

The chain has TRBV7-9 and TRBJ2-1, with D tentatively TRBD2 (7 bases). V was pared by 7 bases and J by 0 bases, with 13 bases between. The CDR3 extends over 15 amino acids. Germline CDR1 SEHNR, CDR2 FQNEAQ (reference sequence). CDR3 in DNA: TGTGCCAGCACGGAAAGGGGGGGCTCCTACAATGAGCAGTTCTTC. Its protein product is CASTERGGSYNEQFF.

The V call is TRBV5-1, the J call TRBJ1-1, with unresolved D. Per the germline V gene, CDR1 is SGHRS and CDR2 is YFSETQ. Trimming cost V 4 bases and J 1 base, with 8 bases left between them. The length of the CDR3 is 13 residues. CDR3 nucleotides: TGCGCCAGCAGCCCGGCGGAGAACACTGAAGCTTTCTTT. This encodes CASSPAENTEAFF.

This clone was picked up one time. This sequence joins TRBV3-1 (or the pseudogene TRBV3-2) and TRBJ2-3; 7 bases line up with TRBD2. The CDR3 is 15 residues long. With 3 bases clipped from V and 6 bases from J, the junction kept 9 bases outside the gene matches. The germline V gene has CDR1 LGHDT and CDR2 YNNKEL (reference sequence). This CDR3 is CASSQEAGLSDTQYF. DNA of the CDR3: TGTGCCAGCAGCCAGGAGGCGGGACTATCGGATACGCAGTATTTT.

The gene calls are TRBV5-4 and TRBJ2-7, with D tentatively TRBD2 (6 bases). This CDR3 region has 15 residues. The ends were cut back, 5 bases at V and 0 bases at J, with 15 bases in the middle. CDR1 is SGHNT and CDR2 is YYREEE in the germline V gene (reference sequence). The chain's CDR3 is CASSSEAGTSYEQYF. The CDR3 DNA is TGTGCCAGCAGTTCCGAGGCGGGGACCTCCTACGAGCAGTACTTC.

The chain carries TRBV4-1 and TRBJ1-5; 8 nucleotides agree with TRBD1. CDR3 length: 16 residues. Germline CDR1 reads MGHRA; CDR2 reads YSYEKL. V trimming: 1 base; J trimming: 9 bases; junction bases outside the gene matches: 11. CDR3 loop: CASSQAGDRFFRPQHF. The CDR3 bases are TGCGCCAGCAGCCAAGCGGGGGACAGGTTTTTTAGGCCCCAGCATTTT.

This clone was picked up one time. The DNA for the CDR3 is TGTGCCAGCAGCCAAAACTTCAGGGGACAGGGAACAGATACGCAGTATTTT. It codes for CASSQNFRGQGTDTQYF. The chain carries TRBV4-2 and TRBJ2-3; TRBD1 matches at 9 bases. V shed 2 bases and J 3 bases; nucleotides not matched to a gene: 9. Germline V gene data show CDR1 as LGHNA and CDR2 as YNFKEQ. The CDR3 is 17 residues long.

The CDR3 reads CASSEAGGPVEQYF. DNA for the CDR3: TGTGCCAGCAGCGAAGCGGGGGGGCCTGTCGAGCAGTACTTC. The rearrangement links TRBV9 to TRBJ2-7; TRBD2 aligns across 10 bases. CDR1 and CDR2 from the germline V gene are SGDLS and YYNGEE. Losses at the gene ends were 3 bases for V and 6 bases for J; bases not matched to a gene: 6. This CDR3 region has 14 residues.

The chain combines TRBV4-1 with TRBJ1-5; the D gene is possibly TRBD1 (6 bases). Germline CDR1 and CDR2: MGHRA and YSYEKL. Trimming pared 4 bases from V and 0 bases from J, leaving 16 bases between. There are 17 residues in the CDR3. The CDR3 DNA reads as TGCGCCAGCAGCCGCATACAGGGAGATTATAGCAATCAGCCCCAGCATTTT. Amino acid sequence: CASSRIQGDYSNQPQHF.